The clone carrying this T cell receptor beta chain is identified as medium-sized from frequency. As yet, its antigen is unknown. CSF cells underwent 10X single-cell V(D)J and 5' gene-expression profiling. TCRdb reprocessed the 10x single-cell sequencing reads, keeping one entry per CDR3 protein, no DNA. Its listing shows 1,200 or so distinct CDR3 sequences. This record belongs to a study of CD8 T cells in cerebrospinal fluid in Alzheimer's disease. Findings and limits, study-wide: Expanded clones of at least 3% were commoner in Alzheimer's patients than healthy subjects.

The receptor comes from a human donor in good health. The specimen was cerebrospinal fluid.

The CDR3 protein is CASSLRQGVVDTQYF. The chain has TRBV7-3 and TRBJ2-3; with no DNA, the TCRdb D assignment of TRBD1 cannot be verified. CDR3 length: 15 residues. Germline assignment: CDR1 SGHTA and CDR2 FQGTGA.